Listed here are 2 T cell receptor beta chains from one sample, sequenced in a study of blood T cell repertoires in COVID-19. Using immunoSEQ multiplex PCR, the repertoire was profiled, and TCRdb retains in-frame clones only, with some absent. The top ten clones hold roughly 0.8% of a sample with fewer than 250,000 clones, approximately 91% of them seen once. The sequenced sample consisted of peripheral blood. These receptors were taken from a man aged 25-40 years with COVID-19, enrolled during active disease.

The rearrangement joins TRBV5-4 to TRBJ2-7, with 13 bases fitting TRBD2. V lost 2 bases and J lost 2; bases outside the gene matches: 1. The V gene's germline CDR1 is SGHNT and CDR2 YYREEE (reference sequence). The CDR3 consists of 15 residues. This chain's CDR3 is CASSLGTSGTYEQYF. The CDR3 DNA follows: TGTGCCAGCAGCTTAGGGACTAGCGGGACCTACGAGCAGTACTTC.

V is TRBV5-1 and J is TRBJ1-6; TRBD1 matches 8 bases. Germline CDR1 and CDR2: SGHRS and YFSETQ. The CDR3 totals 18 residues. Trimming at V came to 2 bases and at J to 4 bases, leaving 11 bases not matched to a gene. The CDR3: CASSFQGANSAYNSPLHF. CDR3 sequence (DNA): TGCGCCAGCAGCTTTCAGGGGGCTAACTCGGCGTATAATTCACCCCTCCACTTT.